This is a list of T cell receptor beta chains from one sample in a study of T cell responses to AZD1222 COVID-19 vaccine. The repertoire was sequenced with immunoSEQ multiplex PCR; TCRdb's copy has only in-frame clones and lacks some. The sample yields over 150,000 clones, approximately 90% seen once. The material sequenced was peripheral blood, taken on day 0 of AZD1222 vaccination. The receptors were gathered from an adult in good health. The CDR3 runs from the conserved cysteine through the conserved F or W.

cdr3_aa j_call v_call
CASSPKIATSGGNYGYTF TRBJ1-2 TRBV18
CASSRDRAPNQPQHF TRBJ1-5 TRBV18
CASSAQADGYTF TRBJ1-2 TRBV2
CSVESGGALYNEQFF TRBJ2-1 TRBV29-1
CASSPRGQGVTDTQYF TRBJ2-3 TRBV11-2
CAWSGGRRGAADTQYF TRBJ2-3 TRBV30
CASSHVGQGSWEQFF TRBJ2-1 TRBV3-1/TRBV3-2
CASSSGTGSYEQYF TRBJ2-7 TRBV11-1
CASSQVRRDLGGYTF TRBJ1-2 TRBV2
CASSRVGSNQPQHF TRBJ1-5 TRBV7-2
CASSPPVTDTQYF TRBJ2-3 TRBV18
CASSGPSSYEQYF TRBJ2-7 TRBV9
CASSWTSGGSYNEQFF TRBJ2-1 TRBV19
CASSLRAGSNTEAFF TRBJ1-1 TRBV5-6
CASSSADSPANYGYTF TRBJ1-2 TRBV6-2/TRBV6-3
CASSQDSERTGPGNTIYF TRBJ1-3 TRBV3-1/TRBV3-2
CASSSGTGSLINEKLFF TRBJ1-4 TRBV7-9
CASSLGQEYYEQYF TRBJ2-7 TRBV4-2
CASSLGQGIMDGYTF TRBJ1-2 TRBV5-4
CASSPIGGQADYGYTF TRBJ1-2 TRBV7-9
CASSQEPGQGGEKLFF TRBJ1-4 TRBV4-3
CASSGQETQYF TRBJ2-5 TRBV12-5
CASSQGPLLGSPLHF TRBJ1-6 TRBV14
CASRPSGVGDEQYF TRBJ2-7 TRBV27
CASSAGLKAKNIQYF TRBJ2-4 TRBV5-8
CASSQGTGGMYGYTF TRBJ1-2 TRBV2
CATSGGGADQETQYF TRBJ2-5 TRBV24-1
CASSDLSRDRGNNEQFF TRBJ2-1 TRBV4-1
CASSLVRRDTEAFF TRBJ1-1 TRBV5-6
CASSSISIYQPQHF TRBJ1-5 TRBV19
CASSESVVIGDTEAFF TRBJ1-1 TRBV10-2
CASGSGNTIYF TRBJ1-3 TRBV5-4
CASTLDRAGNTIYF TRBJ1-3 TRBV9
CASRPAGRDGGEQYF TRBJ2-7 TRBV6-5
CASSPTGGRKTQYF TRBJ2-5 TRBV5-6
CASSFSLPEGGDTQYF TRBJ2-3 TRBV5-1
CASSRGGEKLFF TRBJ1-4 TRBV7-9
CASRPPTGLVQPQHF TRBJ1-5 TRBV6-5
CSIDGMASGGSQETQYF TRBJ2-5 TRBV29-1
CASSSRAGAGEKLFF TRBJ1-4 TRBV5-1
CASSLGQGELQETQYF TRBJ2-5 TRBV7-6
CASSATGGPSYEQYF TRBJ2-7 TRBV7-8
CASRQTGGAEGYTF TRBJ1-2 TRBV5-1
CASSLGLATDTQYF TRBJ2-3 TRBV5-1
CASSEGQRAGEQYF TRBJ2-7 TRBV6-1
CASSGGLAGGLEQYF TRBJ2-7 TRBV5-4
CASSPRGAAGNTIYF TRBJ1-3 TRBV16
CSGGRDTQYF TRBJ2-3 TRBV20-1
CASSSGRGGETQYF TRBJ2-5 TRBV7-3
CASSRGEAHYGYTF TRBJ1-2 TRBV7-9
CASSPSGRGNQPQHF TRBJ1-5 TRBV9
CASSRTGTGTEAFF TRBJ1-1 TRBV6-5
CASSFTGGGNGYTF TRBJ1-2 TRBV6-2/TRBV6-3
CASSLSGLGLEAFF TRBJ1-1 TRBV27
CASSGGPTEETQYF TRBJ2-5 TRBV9
CASSLNPGTAENIQYF TRBJ2-4 TRBV6-2/TRBV6-3
CASSASTTGSGYTF TRBJ1-2 TRBV7-2
CAISERGGAGDTQYF TRBJ2-3 TRBV10-3
CASNTIPYRGRTYEQYF TRBJ2-7 TRBV12-1
CASSLLGGAEQYF TRBJ2-7 TRBV11-3